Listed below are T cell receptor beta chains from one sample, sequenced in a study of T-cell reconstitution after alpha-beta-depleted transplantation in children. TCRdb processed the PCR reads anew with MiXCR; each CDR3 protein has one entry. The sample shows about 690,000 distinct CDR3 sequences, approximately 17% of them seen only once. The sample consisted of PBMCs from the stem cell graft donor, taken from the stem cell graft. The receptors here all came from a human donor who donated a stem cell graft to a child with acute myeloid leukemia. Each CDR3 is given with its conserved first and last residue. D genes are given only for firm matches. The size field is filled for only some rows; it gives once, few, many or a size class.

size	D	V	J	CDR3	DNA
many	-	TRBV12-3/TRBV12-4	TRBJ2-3	CASSPWGTDTQYF	TGTGCCAGCAGCCCCTGGGGCACAGATACGCAGTATTTT
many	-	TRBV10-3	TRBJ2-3	CAISDPLQPGEAQYF	TGTGCCATCAGTGACCCCCTACAACCCGGGGAGGCGCAGTATTTT
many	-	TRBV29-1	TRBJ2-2	CSVDQGHTGELFF	TGCAGCGTTGATCAGGGACACACCGGGGAGCTGTTTTTT
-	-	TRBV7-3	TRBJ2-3	CASSLTGAGPTDTQYF	TGTGCCAGCAGCTTAACGGGGGCAGGGCCCACAGATACGCAGTATTTT
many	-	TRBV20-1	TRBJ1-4	CSASGSGEKLFF	TGCAGTGCTTCAGGGTCAGGGGAAAAACTGTTTTTT
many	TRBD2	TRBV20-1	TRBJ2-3	CSAYPGLAGGPDTQYF	TGCAGTGCTTACCCGGGACTAGCGGGGGGGCCAGATACGCAGTATTTT
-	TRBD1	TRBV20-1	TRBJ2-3	CSAPTGGPSTDTQYF	TGCAGTGCTCCGACAGGGGGCCCTAGCACAGATACGCAGTATTTT
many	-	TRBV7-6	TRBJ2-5	CASSLIAVQETQYF	TGTGCCAGCAGCCTGATAGCGGTGCAAGAGACCCAGTACTTC
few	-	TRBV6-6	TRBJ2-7	CASSYDRNEQYF	TGTGCCAGCAGTTACGATAGGAACGAGCAGTACTTC
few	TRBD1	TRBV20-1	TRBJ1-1	CSASPWTGVLVATEAFF	TGCAGTGCTAGCCCCTGGACAGGGGTTTTGGTTGCGACTGAAGCTTTCTTT
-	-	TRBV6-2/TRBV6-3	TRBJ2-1	CASSPGFPSYNEQFF	TGTGCCAGCAGTCCAGGGTTCCCCTCCTACAATGAGCAGTTCTTC
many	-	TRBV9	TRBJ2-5	CASSGTTETQYF	TGTGCCAGCAGCGGGACTACCGAAACCCAGTACTTC
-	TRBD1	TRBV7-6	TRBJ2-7	CASSLNRPRQGAGEQYF	TGTGCCAGCAGCTTAAACCGCCCCCGGCAGGGGGCTGGCGAGCAGTACTTC
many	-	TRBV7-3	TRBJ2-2	CASSFSDTGELFF	TGTGCCAGCAGCTTCTCGGACACCGGGGAGCTGTTTTTT
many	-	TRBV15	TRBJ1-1	CATSGFGSTEAFF	TGTGCCACCAGCGGATTCGGAAGCACTGAAGCTTTCTTT
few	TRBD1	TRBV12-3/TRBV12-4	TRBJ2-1	CASSSGTGGKNEQFF	TGTGCCAGCAGTTCCGGGACAGGGGGTAAGAATGAGCAGTTCTTC
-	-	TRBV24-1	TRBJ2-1	CATSDPVDTFSYNEQFF	TGTGCCACCAGTGACCCCGTGGACACTTTCTCCTACAATGAGCAGTTCTTC
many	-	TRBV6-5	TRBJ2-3	CASSYGGSRDTQYF	TGTGCCAGCAGTTACGGGGGCAGTCGAGATACGCAGTATTTT
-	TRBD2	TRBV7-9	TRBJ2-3	CASSLETSGTDTQYF	TGTGCCAGCAGCTTGGAGACTAGCGGCACAGATACGCAGTATTTT
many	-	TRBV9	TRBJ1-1	CASSLTGPRTEAFF	TGTGCCAGCAGCCTGACAGGCCCGAGAACTGAAGCTTTCTTT